These T cell receptor beta chains were read from a single sample in a study of shared clonotypes between healthy human individuals. Some clones are missing from TCRdb's copy, which holds only in-frame ones; the method was immunoSEQ multiplex PCR. The table lists about 680,000 clones, 73% of them singletons. Sequencing input: memory CD4+ T cells sorted from blood. These receptors all stem from a woman aged 30 to 39 in good health. Each CDR3 is given with its conserved first and last residue. Each record gives: CDR3 DNA, CDR3 protein, D gene, J gene, V gene, clone size. D genes are given only for firm matches. Only part of the rows carry a size: once, few, many, or a class if the clone is expanded.

DNA: TGTGCCTGGAGTGGGAGACTAGCGGGATACGAGCAGTACTTC; CDR3: CAWSGRLAGYEQYF; D: TRBD2; J: TRBJ2-7; V: TRBV30; size: few
DNA: TGTGCCAGCAGTGATTCCCACAGGCCGAACACCGGGGAGCTGTTTTTT; CDR3: CASSDSHRPNTGELFF; D: .; J: TRBJ2-2; V: TRBV25-1; size: .
DNA: TGCGCCAGCAGCCGAGTTGGGATTCGGAACACTGAAGCTTTCTTT; CDR3: CASSRVGIRNTEAFF; D: .; J: TRBJ1-1; V: TRBV5-1; size: .
DNA: TGCGCCAGCAGCCAAGATAGAGGGACAGGGGGATCCGGGGAGCTGTTTTTT; CDR3: CASSQDRGTGGSGELFF; D: TRBD1; J: TRBJ2-2; V: TRBV4-1; size: .
DNA: TGTGCCTGGAGTTCCGGTAGCAATCAGCCCCAGCATTTT; CDR3: CAWSSGSNQPQHF; D: .; J: TRBJ1-5; V: TRBV30; size: once
DNA: TGTGCCAGCATAGGGGGGGTGAACACTGAAGCTTTCTTT; CDR3: CASIGGVNTEAFF; D: .; J: TRBJ1-1; V: TRBV27; size: .
DNA: TGTGCCAGCAGCCCCCCGGTAGCGGCAGGCCGGGGGTTGGAGCAGTACTTC; CDR3: CASSPPVAAGRGLEQYF; D: .; J: TRBJ2-7; V: TRBV7-9; size: .
DNA: TGTGCCAGTAGTAGCTGGCCAGAAGAGACCCAGTACTTC; CDR3: CASSSWPEETQYF; D: .; J: TRBJ2-5; V: TRBV19; size: .
DNA: TGTGCCAGCAGCCGAAACAGGGGGGGCAATGAGCAGTTCTTC; CDR3: CASSRNRGGNEQFF; D: .; J: TRBJ2-1; V: TRBV11-1; size: .
DNA: TGCGCCAGCAGCTTGGGGGCGGGCCCGCAAGAGACCCAGTACTTC; CDR3: CASSLGAGPQETQYF; D: .; J: TRBJ2-5; V: TRBV5-1; size: .
DNA: TGTGCCAGCAGGATGGGACAGGGCCCCTTCTACGAGCAGTACTTC; CDR3: CASRMGQGPFYEQYF; D: TRBD1; J: TRBJ2-7; V: TRBV6-5; size: .
DNA: TGTGCCAGCAGTTTACCTCACCCAGGGTACAATCAGCCCCAGCATTTT; CDR3: CASSLPHPGYNQPQHF; D: .; J: TRBJ1-5; V: TRBV28; size: .
DNA: TGTGCCAGCAGGGTGAGCGGGATCACCTACGAGCAGTACTTC; CDR3: CASRVSGITYEQYF; D: TRBD2; J: TRBJ2-7; V: TRBV2; size: .
DNA: TGTGCCTGGAGTGTACTGCGGGAGTGGGACTTC; CDR3: CAWSVLREWDF; D: TRBD2; J: TRBJ2-7; V: TRBV30; size: .
DNA: TGCGCCAGCAGCCTAGCGGGCTTCTCTTACGAGCAGTACTTC; CDR3: CASSLAGFSYEQYF; D: TRBD2; J: TRBJ2-7; V: TRBV5-1; size: .
DNA: TGTGCCAGTAGTATTCTGGGCAGCGACTATGGCTACACCTTC; CDR3: CASSILGSDYGYTF; D: .; J: TRBJ1-2; V: TRBV19; size: few
DNA: TGTGCCAGCGGACAAGGAGGGCCAGGCGAGCAGTTCTTC; CDR3: CASGQGGPGEQFF; D: .; J: TRBJ2-1; V: TRBV11-2; size: .
DNA: TGTGCCAGCAGCTTAGATAGTAGTCCTCCCGAAGAGACCCAGTACTTC; CDR3: CASSLDSSPPEETQYF; D: .; J: TRBJ2-5; V: TRBV11-2; size: .
DNA: TGTGCCAGCAGCCACCCTAGCCGGGGTAGGGTCTTC; CDR3: CASSHPSRGRVF; D: .; J: TRBJ2-1; V: TRBV5-4; size: .
DNA: TGTGCCAGCAGTCTCTATAACTCTGGGGCCAACGTCCTGACTTTC; CDR3: CASSLYNSGANVLTF; D: .; J: TRBJ2-6; V: TRBV28; size: .
DNA: TGTGCCAGCAGCTTAGGCGACACAGATACGCAGTATTTT; CDR3: CASSLGDTDTQYF; D: .; J: TRBJ2-3; V: TRBV5-6; size: few
DNA: TGCAGCGTCAGACAGGGGGATGAGACCCAGTACTTC; CDR3: CSVRQGDETQYF; D: TRBD1; J: TRBJ2-5; V: TRBV29-1; size: .
DNA: TGTGCCAGCAGTGAAATCCGGTCCCCCGGGGCCAACGTCCTGACTTTC; CDR3: CASSEIRSPGANVLTF; D: .; J: TRBJ2-6; V: TRBV2; size: .
DNA: TGCGCCAGCAGCCACCGTCAGCCGAGGGGTCACACTGAAGCTTTCTTT; CDR3: CASSHRQPRGHTEAFF; D: .; J: TRBJ1-1; V: TRBV4-1; size: .
DNA: TGCGCCAGCAGCCGAGGGCACCAGAATGAAGCTTTCTTT; CDR3: CASSRGHQNEAFF; D: .; J: TRBJ1-1; V: TRBV5-1; size: .
DNA: TGTGCCAGTAGCCCCGGGACAGGGGGTCAGCCCCAGCATTTT; CDR3: CASSPGTGGQPQHF; D: TRBD1; J: TRBJ1-5; V: TRBV19; size: .
DNA: TGTGCCAGCAGAACCGGGACAGGGGAAACCGGGGAGCTGTTTTTT; CDR3: CASRTGTGETGELFF; D: TRBD1; J: TRBJ2-2; V: TRBV6-4; size: .
DNA: TGTGCCAGCAGCTTAGCCGGGACGGAGCAGTTCTTC; CDR3: CASSLAGTEQFF; D: .; J: TRBJ2-1; V: TRBV7-6; size: .
DNA: TGTGCCAGCAGCCCACACACAGGGCTGGAAAAACTGTTTTTT; CDR3: CASSPHTGLEKLFF; D: .; J: TRBJ1-4; V: TRBV7-8; size: .
DNA: TGTGCCAGCAGCTTGAGGTTCAGGACGGGAGATACGCAGTATTTT; CDR3: CASSLRFRTGDTQYF; D: .; J: TRBJ2-3; V: TRBV5-4; size: .
DNA: TGTGCCAGCAGCGTAGTACAGAACACCGGGGAGCTGTTTTTT; CDR3: CASSVVQNTGELFF; D: .; J: TRBJ2-2; V: TRBV9; size: many
DNA: TGTGCCAGCAGCCAACGGGCAGACACTGAAGCTTTCTTT; CDR3: CASSQRADTEAFF; D: .; J: TRBJ1-1; V: TRBV7-9; size: few
DNA: TGTGCCAGTACATCTGGACGCTCTGAGCAGTTCTTC; CDR3: CASTSGRSEQFF; D: .; J: TRBJ2-1; V: TRBV19; size: once